The rows below give T cell receptor beta chains drawn from one sample of a study of T cell repertoires in cytomegalovirus infection. TCRdb re-analysed the reads in MiXCR, keeping a single row per CDR3 protein. This sample has just over 300,000 distinct CDR3 sequences, with roughly a sixth found just once. The sequenced sample was PBMCs. The source of these receptors is a human donor in good health (CMV status not recorded). Some clones in this sample may be carry-over from other donors' samples. Each CDR3 is given with its conserved first and last residue. The D gene is left open where the match is weak. Clone sizes are given selectively: once, few, many, or a class where the clone is expanded.

clone_size: few
d_call: NA
j_call: TRBJ1-6
v_call: TRBV20-1
cdr3_nt: TGCAGTGCTAGAGATCCTAAGGGCTCCTATAATTCACCCCTCCACTTT
cdr3_aa: CSARDPKGSYNSPLHF

clone_size: many
d_call: TRBD1
j_call: TRBJ1-6
v_call: TRBV4-1
cdr3_nt: TGCGCCAGCAGCCCAGGGGGCGGGGGTTCGATCGGACCCCTCCACTTT
cdr3_aa: CASSPGGGGSIGPLHF

clone_size: few
d_call: TRBD1
j_call: TRBJ2-2
v_call: TRBV5-6
cdr3_nt: TGTGCCAGCAGCTCGGGACAGGGAAGAATCACCGGGGAGCTGTTTTTT
cdr3_aa: CASSSGQGRITGELFF

clone_size: once
d_call: NA
j_call: TRBJ2-1
v_call: TRBV2
cdr3_nt: TGTGCCAGCATCGATTTGCGAAAGGGACCGTACAATGAGCAGTTCTTC
cdr3_aa: CASIDLRKGPYNEQFF

clone_size: many
d_call: NA
j_call: TRBJ2-1
v_call: TRBV7-2
cdr3_nt: TGTGCCAGCAGCTTTCGGGGGTCAAATGAGCAGTTCTTC
cdr3_aa: CASSFRGSNEQFF

clone_size: many
d_call: TRBD2
j_call: TRBJ2-1
v_call: TRBV7-2
cdr3_nt: TGTGCCAGCAGCTTAGTCGGCGGGGGGGCCGCCAATGAGCAGTTCTTC
cdr3_aa: CASSLVGGGAANEQFF

clone_size: NA
d_call: TRBD2
j_call: TRBJ2-1
v_call: TRBV19
cdr3_nt: TGTGCCAGTAGTATTACTAGCGGTACCTACAATGAGCAGTTCTTC
cdr3_aa: CASSITSGTYNEQFF

clone_size: many
d_call: NA
j_call: TRBJ2-1
v_call: TRBV7-2
cdr3_nt: TGTGCCAGCAGCTTAGCGGCCCCGGGCAACCCCGGTGAGCAGTTCTTC
cdr3_aa: CASSLAAPGNPGEQFF

clone_size: NA
d_call: NA
j_call: TRBJ1-1
v_call: TRBV20-1
cdr3_nt: TGCAGTGTTTTGACAGACCTGAACACTGAAGCTTTCTTT
cdr3_aa: CSVLTDLNTEAFF

clone_size: NA
d_call: NA
j_call: TRBJ1-3
v_call: TRBV20-1
cdr3_nt: TGCAGTGCTAGAGGGTACTCTGGAAACACCATATATTTT
cdr3_aa: CSARGYSGNTIYF

clone_size: many
d_call: TRBD1
j_call: TRBJ2-1
v_call: TRBV4-3
cdr3_nt: TGCGCCAGCAGCCGGTATACGGACAGGCCCAATGAGCAGTTCTTC
cdr3_aa: CASSRYTDRPNEQFF

clone_size: NA
d_call: NA
j_call: TRBJ2-6
v_call: TRBV28
cdr3_nt: TGTGCCAGCAGTTTTCCCGGGATCTCTGGGGCCAACGTCCTGACTTTC
cdr3_aa: CASSFPGISGANVLTF

clone_size: few
d_call: NA
j_call: TRBJ2-7
v_call: TRBV6-1
cdr3_nt: TGTGCCACCCAAACAGGACTCACCTCCTACGAGCAGTACTTC
cdr3_aa: CATQTGLTSYEQYF

clone_size: NA
d_call: NA
j_call: TRBJ2-7
v_call: TRBV10-3
cdr3_nt: TGTGCCATCAGTGCGGGCAGGGACCGGTACGAGCAGTACTTC
cdr3_aa: CAISAGRDRYEQYF

clone_size: many
d_call: NA
j_call: TRBJ1-1
v_call: TRBV27
cdr3_nt: TGTGCCAGCAGTCCATGGAGGAGTTCGAACACTGAAGCTTTCTTT
cdr3_aa: CASSPWRSSNTEAFF

clone_size: many
d_call: TRBD1
j_call: TRBJ2-3
v_call: TRBV11-3
cdr3_nt: TGTGCCAGCAGCTTCCGAACAGGGGGGCACAGAACAGATACGCAGTATTTT
cdr3_aa: CASSFRTGGHRTDTQYF

clone_size: few
d_call: NA
j_call: TRBJ1-1
v_call: TRBV7-9
cdr3_nt: TGTGCCAGCAGCGAGACAGTGAACACTGAAGCTTTCTTT
cdr3_aa: CASSETVNTEAFF

clone_size: few
d_call: TRBD2
j_call: TRBJ2-7
v_call: TRBV7-2
cdr3_nt: TGTGCCAGCCAATCGGGGGGTAACGAGCAGTACTTC
cdr3_aa: CASQSGGNEQYF

clone_size: NA
d_call: NA
j_call: TRBJ2-1
v_call: TRBV20-1
cdr3_nt: TGCAGTGGGGGCGGGGCGCCCAACTCCTACAATGAGCAGTTCTTC
cdr3_aa: CSGGGAPNSYNEQFF

clone_size: many
d_call: NA
j_call: TRBJ1-1
v_call: TRBV7-3
cdr3_nt: TGTGCCAGCAGCCTTTTACCCTCGGGGCTTTCTAACACTGAAGCTTTCTTT
cdr3_aa: CASSLLPSGLSNTEAFF

clone_size: NA
d_call: TRBD1
j_call: TRBJ1-6
v_call: TRBV7-3
cdr3_nt: TGTGCCAGCAGCTTATGGTCAGGGGGAAATTCACCCCTCCACTTT
cdr3_aa: CASSLWSGGNSPLHF

clone_size: NA
d_call: NA
j_call: TRBJ2-4
v_call: TRBV7-9
cdr3_nt: TGTGCCAGCAGCTTAGGCATGTTGACACTAGCCAAAAACATTCAGTACTTC
cdr3_aa: CASSLGMLTLAKNIQYF

clone_size: many
d_call: TRBD2
j_call: TRBJ2-1
v_call: TRBV7-8
cdr3_nt: TGTGCCAGCAGCCCTTATGGGGGGGCCTACAATGAGCAGTTCTTC
cdr3_aa: CASSPYGGAYNEQFF

clone_size: many
d_call: NA
j_call: TRBJ1-2
v_call: TRBV5-8
cdr3_nt: TGTGCCAGCAGCTTCAAAGGGAGCTGGGGTTATGGCTACACCTTC
cdr3_aa: CASSFKGSWGYGYTF

clone_size: many
d_call: TRBD2
j_call: TRBJ2-2
v_call: TRBV6-1
cdr3_nt: TGTGCCAGCAGTTATATGGGACTACCAAACACCGGGGAGCTGTTTTTT
cdr3_aa: CASSYMGLPNTGELFF

clone_size: NA
d_call: NA
j_call: TRBJ2-7
v_call: TRBV6-5
cdr3_nt: TGTGCCAGCAGTTATTCTGTCTGGGGCTACGAGCAGTACTTC
cdr3_aa: CASSYSVWGYEQYF

clone_size: NA
d_call: NA
j_call: TRBJ1-5
v_call: TRBV6-6
cdr3_nt: TGTGCCAGCAGTTACTCCGGCGGGAGCAATCAGCCCCAGCATTTT
cdr3_aa: CASSYSGGSNQPQHF

clone_size: many
d_call: TRBD1
j_call: TRBJ1-2
v_call: TRBV4-2
cdr3_nt: TGTGCCAGCAGCCAGGACGGACAGGGCTATGGCTACACCTTC
cdr3_aa: CASSQDGQGYGYTF

clone_size: many
d_call: TRBD2
j_call: TRBJ2-6
v_call: TRBV15
cdr3_nt: TGTGCCACCAGCAGCTGGACTAGCGGGGGATACTCTGGGGCCAACGTCCTGACTTTC
cdr3_aa: CATSSWTSGGYSGANVLTF

clone_size: NA
d_call: NA
j_call: TRBJ2-1
v_call: TRBV27
cdr3_nt: TGTGCCAGCAGTTTATTTCTGGGGTATGAGCAGTTCTTC
cdr3_aa: CASSLFLGYEQFF

clone_size: NA
d_call: NA
j_call: TRBJ1-5
v_call: TRBV29-1
cdr3_nt: TGCAGCGTGAAGATGGGGGGGGGGGATCAGCCCCAGCATTTT
cdr3_aa: CSVKMGGGDQPQHF

clone_size: few
d_call: TRBD1
j_call: TRBJ2-1
v_call: TRBV12-3/TRBV12-4
cdr3_nt: TGTGCCAGCAGTTTACACGGGACAGGGGGCTTTCAGGAGCAGTTCTTC
cdr3_aa: CASSLHGTGGFQEQFF

clone_size: NA
d_call: NA
j_call: TRBJ1-2
v_call: TRBV7-9
cdr3_nt: TGTGCCAGCAGCCTCGTAGACTATGGCTACACCTTC
cdr3_aa: CASSLVDYGYTF

clone_size: few
d_call: TRBD1
j_call: TRBJ1-2
v_call: TRBV4-2
cdr3_nt: TGTGCCAGCAGCCAAGAGGGACAGGGATCCCCTGGGTATGGCTACACCTTC
cdr3_aa: CASSQEGQGSPGYGYTF

clone_size: many
d_call: NA
j_call: TRBJ1-2
v_call: TRBV7-2
cdr3_nt: TGTGCCAGCAGCTTTCAGGCCGACTATGGCTACACCTTC
cdr3_aa: CASSFQADYGYTF

clone_size: many
d_call: NA
j_call: TRBJ2-3
v_call: TRBV7-2
cdr3_nt: TGTGCCAGCAGCTTAGACAGGGTGAGCACAGATACGCAGTATTTT
cdr3_aa: CASSLDRVSTDTQYF

clone_size: few
d_call: TRBD1
j_call: TRBJ1-5
v_call: TRBV7-9
cdr3_nt: TGTGCCAGCGGCCCAGGGGGCCCGGTTAGCAATCAGCCCCAGCATTTT
cdr3_aa: CASGPGGPVSNQPQHF

clone_size: few
d_call: TRBD1
j_call: TRBJ2-7
v_call: TRBV6-2/TRBV6-3
cdr3_nt: TGTGCCAGCATCCAACAGCCGGGACAGGGGGCCCACGAGCAGTACTTC
cdr3_aa: CASIQQPGQGAHEQYF

clone_size: NA
d_call: NA
j_call: TRBJ1-2
v_call: TRBV20-1
cdr3_nt: TGCAGTGCTCCTAACTATGGCTACACCTTC
cdr3_aa: CSAPNYGYTF

clone_size: many
d_call: TRBD1
j_call: TRBJ1-2
v_call: TRBV28
cdr3_nt: TGTGCCAGCAGTTTATTATCAGGGGGCAACTATGGCTACACCTTC
cdr3_aa: CASSLLSGGNYGYTF

clone_size: few
d_call: NA
j_call: TRBJ1-1
v_call: TRBV4-3
cdr3_nt: TGCGCCAGCAGCCGCGGTCAGGGCGGGGAAGCTTTCTTT
cdr3_aa: CASSRGQGGEAFF

clone_size: many
d_call: NA
j_call: TRBJ2-5
v_call: TRBV28
cdr3_nt: TGTGCCAGCAGCCACGGACTCATGCCGGGGGAGACCCAGTACTTC
cdr3_aa: CASSHGLMPGETQYF

clone_size: many
d_call: TRBD1
j_call: TRBJ1-6
v_call: TRBV7-9
cdr3_nt: TGTGCCAGCAGCTTATGGACAGGGGATAATTCACCCCTCCACTTT
cdr3_aa: CASSLWTGDNSPLHF

clone_size: few
d_call: TRBD2
j_call: TRBJ2-1
v_call: TRBV7-9
cdr3_nt: TGTGCCAGCAGCTTGATAGCGGGGGAAAATGAGCAGTTCTTC
cdr3_aa: CASSLIAGENEQFF

clone_size: many
d_call: TRBD2
j_call: TRBJ2-3
v_call: TRBV5-4
cdr3_nt: TGTGCCAGCAGCTTGGGAGGACTAGCGGATACCACAGATACGCAGTATTTT
cdr3_aa: CASSLGGLADTTDTQYF

clone_size: NA
d_call: NA
j_call: TRBJ2-1
v_call: TRBV7-9
cdr3_nt: TGTGCCAGCAGCTTAGGTTTGGCCGAGCCTAACCGTGAGCAGTTCTTC
cdr3_aa: CASSLGLAEPNREQFF